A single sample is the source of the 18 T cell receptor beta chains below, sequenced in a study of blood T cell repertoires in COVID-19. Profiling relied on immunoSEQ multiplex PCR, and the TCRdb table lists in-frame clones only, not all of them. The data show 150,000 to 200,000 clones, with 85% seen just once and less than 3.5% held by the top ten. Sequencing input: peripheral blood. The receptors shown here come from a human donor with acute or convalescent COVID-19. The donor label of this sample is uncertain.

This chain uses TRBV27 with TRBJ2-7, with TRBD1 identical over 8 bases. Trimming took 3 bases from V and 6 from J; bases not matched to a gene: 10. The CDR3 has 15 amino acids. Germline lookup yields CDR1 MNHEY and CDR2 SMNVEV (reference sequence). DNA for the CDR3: TGTGCCAGCAGTTTTTGGAACAGGGGGTTCGGCGAGCAGTACTTC. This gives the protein CASSFWNRGFGEQYF.

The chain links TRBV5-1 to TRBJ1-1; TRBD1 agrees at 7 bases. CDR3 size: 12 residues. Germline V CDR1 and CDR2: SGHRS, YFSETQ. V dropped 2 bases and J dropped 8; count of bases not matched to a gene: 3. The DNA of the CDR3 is TGCGCCAGCAGCTTACAGGGGTTGGAAGCTTTCTTT. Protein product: CASSLQGLEAFF.

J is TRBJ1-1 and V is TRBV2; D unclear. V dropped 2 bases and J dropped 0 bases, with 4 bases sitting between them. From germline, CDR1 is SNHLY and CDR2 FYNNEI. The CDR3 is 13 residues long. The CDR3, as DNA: TGTGCCAGCAGTGAACGGTTGAACACTGAAGCTTTCTTT. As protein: CASSERLNTEAFF. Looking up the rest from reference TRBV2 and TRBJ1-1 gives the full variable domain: EPEVTQTPSHQVTQMGQEVILRCVPISNHLYFYWYRQILGQKVEFLVSFYNNEISEKSEIFDDQFSVERPDGSNFTLKIRSTKLEDSAMYFCASSERLNTEAFFGQGTRLTVV.

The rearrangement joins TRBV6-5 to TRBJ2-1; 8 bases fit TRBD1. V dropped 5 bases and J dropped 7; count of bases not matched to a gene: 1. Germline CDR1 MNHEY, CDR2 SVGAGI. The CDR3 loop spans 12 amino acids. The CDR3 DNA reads TGTGCCAGCAGTAACAGGGGGAATGAGCAGTTCTTC. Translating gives CASSNRGNEQFF.

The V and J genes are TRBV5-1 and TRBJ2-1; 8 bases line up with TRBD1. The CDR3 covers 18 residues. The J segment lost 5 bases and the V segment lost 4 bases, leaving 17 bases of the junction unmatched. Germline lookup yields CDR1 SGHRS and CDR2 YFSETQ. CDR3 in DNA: TGCGCCAGCAGCATCTCTTCCCTCCGGGACAGGCTGAACAATGAGCAGTTCTTC. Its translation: CASSISSLRDRLNNEQFF.

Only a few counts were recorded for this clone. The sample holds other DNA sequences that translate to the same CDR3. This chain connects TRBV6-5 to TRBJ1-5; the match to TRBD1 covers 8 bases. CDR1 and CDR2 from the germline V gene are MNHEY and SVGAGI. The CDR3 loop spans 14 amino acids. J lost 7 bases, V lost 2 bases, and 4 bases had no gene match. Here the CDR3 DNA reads TGTGCCAGCAGTTACACTGGACAGGGCCAGCCCCAGCATTTT. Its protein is CASSYTGQGQPQHF.

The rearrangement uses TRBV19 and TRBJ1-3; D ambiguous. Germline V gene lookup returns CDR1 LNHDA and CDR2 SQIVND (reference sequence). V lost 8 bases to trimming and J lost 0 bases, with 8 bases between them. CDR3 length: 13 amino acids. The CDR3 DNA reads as TGTGCCAGTCTCGTCAGCTCTGGAAACACCATATATTTT. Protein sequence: CASLVSSGNTIYF.

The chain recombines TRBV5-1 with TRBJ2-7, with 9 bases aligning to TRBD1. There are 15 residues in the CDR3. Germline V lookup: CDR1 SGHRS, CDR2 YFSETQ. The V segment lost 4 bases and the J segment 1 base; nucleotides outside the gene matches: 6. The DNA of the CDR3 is TGCGCCAGCAGCCTGGACAGGGGAGCATCCTACGAGCAGTACTTC. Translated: CASSLDRGASYEQYF.

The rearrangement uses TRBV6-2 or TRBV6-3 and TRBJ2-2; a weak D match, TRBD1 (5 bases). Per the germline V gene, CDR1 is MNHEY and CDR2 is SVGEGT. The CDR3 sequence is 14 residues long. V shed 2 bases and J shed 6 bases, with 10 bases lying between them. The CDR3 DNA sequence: TGTGCCAGCAGTTACGCTCAGGGTCCCGGGGAGCTGTTTTTT. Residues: CASSYAQGPGELFF.

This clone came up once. CDR3: CASSYRFTGGGEAFF. The DNA for the CDR3 is TGTGCCAGCAGTTACCGATTTACAGGGGGAGGGGAAGCTTTCTTT. The rearrangement uses TRBV6-5 and TRBJ1-1, with 8 bases matching TRBD1. This CDR3 contains 15 residues. CDR1 and CDR2 (germline): MNHEY, SVGAGI. V shed 2 bases, J shed 8 bases, and the junction held 10 bases outside the gene matches.

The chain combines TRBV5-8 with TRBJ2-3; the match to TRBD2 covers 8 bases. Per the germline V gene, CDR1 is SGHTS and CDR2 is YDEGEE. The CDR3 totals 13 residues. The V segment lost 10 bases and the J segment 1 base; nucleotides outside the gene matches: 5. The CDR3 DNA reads TGTGCCTGCCAAGCGGGAGGCACAGATACGCAGTATTTT. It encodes CACQAGGTDTQYF.

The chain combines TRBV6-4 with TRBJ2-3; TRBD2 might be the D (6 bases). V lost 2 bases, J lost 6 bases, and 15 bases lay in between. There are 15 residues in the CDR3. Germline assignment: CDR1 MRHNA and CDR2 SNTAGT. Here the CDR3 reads CASSDRGLPQDTQYF. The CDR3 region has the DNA TGTGCCAGCAGTGACCGGGGGTTGCCCCAGGATACGCAGTATTTT.

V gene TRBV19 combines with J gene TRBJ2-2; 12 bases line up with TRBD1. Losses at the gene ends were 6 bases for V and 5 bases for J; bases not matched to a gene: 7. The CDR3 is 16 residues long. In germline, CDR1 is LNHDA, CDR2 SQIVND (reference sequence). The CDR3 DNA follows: TGTGCCAGTAGGGGACAGGGGGCACGTAAAACCGGGGAGCTGTTTTTT. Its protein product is CASRGQGARKTGELFF.

The CDR3 DNA is TGTGCCAGCAGCTTAAAAGGTCAGGGAGGGGTGTTGGGCACTGAAGCTTTCTTT. Protein product: CASSLKGQGGVLGTEAFF. The V and J genes are TRBV7-3 and TRBJ1-1; D might be TRBD1 (5 bases). V lost 1 base and J 4 bases, leaving 22 bases between the germline ends. There are 18 residues in the CDR3. Germline V gene sequence: CDR1 SGHTA, CDR2 FQGTGA. The variable domain in full, completed from reference TRBV7-3 and TRBJ1-1, reads GAGVSQTPSNKVTEKGKYVELRCDPISGHTALYWYRQSLGQGPEFLIYFQGTGAADDSGLPNDRFFAVRPEGSVSTLKIQRTERGDSAVYLCASSLKGQGGVLGTEAFFGQGTRLTVV.

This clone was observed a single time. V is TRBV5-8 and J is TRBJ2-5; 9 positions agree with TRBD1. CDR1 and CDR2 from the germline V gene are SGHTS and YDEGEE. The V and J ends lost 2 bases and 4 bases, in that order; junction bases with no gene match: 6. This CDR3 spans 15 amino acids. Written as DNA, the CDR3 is TGTGCCAGCAGCTTCTCCGGGACAGGGAGAGAGACCCAGTACTTC. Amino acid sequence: CASSFSGTGRETQYF.

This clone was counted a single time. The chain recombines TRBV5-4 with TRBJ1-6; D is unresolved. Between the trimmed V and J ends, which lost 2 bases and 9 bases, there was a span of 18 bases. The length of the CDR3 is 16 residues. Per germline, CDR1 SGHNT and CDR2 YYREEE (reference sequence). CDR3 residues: CASSFAQERGGSPLHF. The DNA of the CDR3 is TGTGCCAGCAGCTTCGCGCAGGAGCGGGGTGGTTCACCCCTCCACTTT.

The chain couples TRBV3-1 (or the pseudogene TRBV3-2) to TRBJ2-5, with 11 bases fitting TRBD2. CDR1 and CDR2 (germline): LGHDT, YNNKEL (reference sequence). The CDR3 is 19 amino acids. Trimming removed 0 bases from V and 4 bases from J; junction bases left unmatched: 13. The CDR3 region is CASSQDRASGGSVGETQYF. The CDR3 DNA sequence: TGTGCCAGCAGCCAAGATAGGGCTAGCGGGGGGTCCGTGGGAGAGACCCAGTACTTC.

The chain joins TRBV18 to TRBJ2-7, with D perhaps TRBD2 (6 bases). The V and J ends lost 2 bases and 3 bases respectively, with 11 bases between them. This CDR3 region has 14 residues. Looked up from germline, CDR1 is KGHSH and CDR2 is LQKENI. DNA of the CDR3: TGTGCCAGCTCACCAGCGGGACGGCTCTACGAGCAGTACTTC. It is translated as CASSPAGRLYEQYF.